The next 4 T cell receptor beta chains were all read from a single sample in a study of CXCR4 blockade with PD-1 therapy in pancreatic cancer. Measured with immunoSEQ multiplex PCR; TCRdb has only the in-frame clones, and not every one. The table has just over 5,000 clones, almost 50% seen once. Sequences were obtained from tumor tissue. The receptors shown here come from a human donor with pancreatic ductal adenocarcinoma.

The chain recombines TRBV9 with TRBJ1-3, with D hard to call. Germline-derived CDR1 and CDR2 are SGDLS and YYNGEE. The CDR3 spans 16 residues. Trimming removed 0 bases from V and 0 bases from J, with 10 bases in between. The CDR3 bases are TGTGCCAGCAGCGTAGCGTCTGGCATCTCTGGAAACACCATATATTTT. Its protein is CASSVASGISGNTIYF.

The rearrangement joins TRBV6-8 to TRBJ2-2; 12 bases agree with TRBD2. CDR1 and CDR2 (germline): MNHGY, SAAAGT. V lost 5 bases and J lost 6; bases outside the gene matches: 4. This CDR3 has 15 residues. The CDR3 here is CASSTSGRSSGELFF. CDR3 nucleotide sequence: TGTGCCAGCAGTACTAGCGGGAGGTCCTCCGGGGAGCTGTTTTTT.

The chain carries TRBV6-8 and TRBJ1-3, with no clear D. Between the trimmed V and J ends, which lost 5 bases and 0 bases, there was a span of 11 bases. Germline loops: CDR1 MNHGY, CDR2 SAAAGT. There are 15 residues in the CDR3. The CDR3 DNA follows: TGTGCCAGCAGTGATGGAGGACGCTCTGGAAACACCATATATTTT. Protein: CASSDGGRSGNTIYF.

Concerning this clone itself: Germline is not matched at one junction end, which may reflect a read error. The chain carries TRBV19 and TRBJ1-1, with 9 bases that match TRBD1. The germline CDR1 and CDR2 sequences are LNHDA and SQIVND (reference sequence). The length of the CDR3 is 18 residues. The chain's CDR3 is CASSTKNRGLALGTEAFF. In DNA, the CDR3 is TGTGCCAGTAGTACCAAAAACAGGGGGCTCGCGCTCGGAACTGAAGCTTTTTTT.